These T cell receptor beta chains were read from a single sample in a study of blood T cells in healthy people across ages. One entry per CDR3 protein, called by TCRdb with MiXCR from the 5' RACE reads. Of about 1,600,000 distinct CDR3 sequences listed, roughly 40% are singletons. The sample taken for sequencing was blood. The source is a woman under 30 in good health. Each CDR3 is given with its conserved first and last residue. A D gene is named only where the DNA matches it firmly. Not all rows give a size; the values are once, few, many and, for expanded clones, a class.

v_call,cdr3_length,clone_size,d_call,j_call,cdr3_nt,cdr3_aa
TRBV5-1,14,NA,NA,TRBJ1-1,TGCGCCAGCAGCATACAAGGCACAGACACTGAAGCTTTCTTT,CASSIQGTDTEAFF
TRBV5-1,16,once,TRBD2,TRBJ2-7,TGCGCCAGCAGCACCTCACCCGGGACTAGTACCAGCGAGCAGTACTTC,CASSTSPGTSTSEQYF
TRBV24-1,16,NA,TRBD2,TRBJ2-5,TGTGCCACCAGTGAGGGGACTAGCGGGAGGGACAATGAGCAGTACTTC,CATSEGTSGRDNEQYF
TRBV7-8,12,many,NA,TRBJ2-3,TGTGCCAGCAGCCGACCCGGGGATACGCAGTATTTT,CASSRPGDTQYF
TRBV6-1,10,NA,NA,TRBJ2-3,TGTGCCAGCTTGCTAGATACGCAGTATTTT,CASLLDTQYF
TRBV12-3/TRBV12-4,14,few,NA,TRBJ1-1,TGTGCCAGCAGTTTTGCCCCTAGGAACACTGAAGCTTTCTTT,CASSFAPRNTEAFF
TRBV10-3,11,many,NA,TRBJ2-3,TGTGCCATCAGTGGCAATGATACGCAGTATTTT,CAISGNDTQYF
TRBV7-9,14,few,NA,TRBJ1-2,TGTGCCAGCAGCCCACAGGGACCTGGCTATGGCTACACCTTC,CASSPQGPGYGYTF
TRBV4-1,14,NA,TRBD1,TRBJ1-5,TGCGCCAGCAGCCGAGAAACAGGGGTCCAGCCCCAGCATTTT,CASSRETGVQPQHF
TRBV29-1,14,few,TRBD1,TRBJ2-7,TGCAGCGTTGAAGGTGGGGACAGGGGTTACGAGCAGTACTTC,CSVEGGDRGYEQYF
TRBV15,15,once,TRBD1,TRBJ2-3,TGTGCCACCAGCGGACGGGACAGTAGCACAGATACGCAGTATTTT,CATSGRDSSTDTQYF
TRBV7-6,16,NA,NA,TRBJ2-5,TGTGCCAGCAGCATAGATGAGACAGGCCTTCAAGAGACCCAGTACTTC,CASSIDETGLQETQYF
TRBV5-1,15,few,TRBD1,TRBJ1-4,TGCGCCAGCAGCGGATGGACAGGCTCGAGAGAAAAACTGTTTTTT,CASSGWTGSREKLFF
TRBV2,12,NA,NA,TRBJ2-4,TGTGCCAGCAGTGACACAGCGAGGGAGCAGTACTTC,CASSDTAREQYF
TRBV20-1,14,few,TRBD2,TRBJ2-3,TGCAGTGCTCAGGGACTAGCGGAGCTTCCTACGCAGTATTTT,CSAQGLAELPTQYF
TRBV6-6,17,NA,TRBD2,TRBJ2-1,TGTGCCAGCAGGCCTAGCGGGAGAGGATTATCCTACAATGAGCAGTTCTTC,CASRPSGRGLSYNEQFF
TRBV5-1,14,few,NA,TRBJ2-3,TGTGCCAGCAGCTTAGGACCGGTTGCAGATACGCAGTATTTT,CASSLGPVADTQYF
TRBV27,14,NA,NA,TRBJ2-3,TGTGCCAGCGCTACAGGGCCTCGCACAGATACGCAGTATTTT,CASATGPRTDTQYF
TRBV12-3/TRBV12-4,18,NA,TRBD1,TRBJ1-1,TGTGCCAGCAGTGGGGGAAGGACAGGGTATATAAGGAGCACTGAAGCTTTCTTT,CASSGGRTGYIRSTEAFF
TRBV7-2,12,NA,NA,TRBJ1-1,TGTGCCAGCAGCTTAGGGCCCCGAGGAGCTTTCTTT,CASSLGPRGAFF
TRBV20-1,14,NA,NA,TRBJ1-2,TGCAGTGCTGTAACCAGGGAGTTTAACTATGGCTACACCTTC,CSAVTREFNYGYTF
TRBV6-5,16,NA,TRBD1,TRBJ1-2,TGTGCCAGCAGTCCCCTGGACAGGGGAAGGAACTATGGCTACACCTTC,CASSPLDRGRNYGYTF
TRBV6-1,11,NA,NA,TRBJ2-7,TGTGCCATTGGGCAGGGGGGCGAGCAGTACTTC,CAIGQGGEQYF
TRBV4-2,19,few,TRBD2,TRBJ2-3,TGTGCCAGCAGCTCGGGGGCTCTAGCGGGAGGTACTAGCACAGATACGCAGTATTTT,CASSSGALAGGTSTDTQYF
TRBV9,16,few,TRBD1,TRBJ2-7,TGTGCCAGCAGCGTAATATGGACAGGGCATTGTTACGAGCAGTACTTC,CASSVIWTGHCYEQYF